This TCR beta chain was retrieved from a study of blood T cell repertoires in COVID-19 (dated by TCRdb to the early 2020s). About the investigation overall: The collaborator samples originated in the United States, Italy and Spain and spanned the acute and convalescent phases of COVID-19. The material from the prospective study consisted of cDNA or gDNA derived from T cells, B-cell-depleted T cells, or PBMCs. Subjects who had been exposed to COVID-19, were actively infected with it, or had recovered from it provided the deeply sampled blood TCRbeta repertoires that made up the dataset. The repertoires were made available in a free public database intended to serve as a resource for research on the immune response to SARS-CoV-2. Samples were obtained from the ongoing ImmuneRACE study (first 160 participants) and from 1,254 subjects provided by 6 global collaborators. A de-identified subject ID, COVID-19 status, age in years and sex were almost always included in the sample metadata. HLA class I and class II types, where available, came from metadata supplied by the sample provider rather than from assay-based typing. The study at large found these results: Clinical and demographic metadata were provided uncurated, with the amount varying by source and participant.

Compared with germline, V lacks 4 bases and J lacks 0 bases; bases without a gene match: 11. Reading from cysteine to phenylalanine, the CDR3 counts 19 amino acids. Of the read, only the CDR3 DNA is kept; its 57 bases are in frame from base 1. Taken from the germline V gene, the CDR1 and CDR2 loops are LGHNA and YSLEER. Participants in the prospective study were enrolled through a virtual design, were aged roughly 18 to 100 years, and lived in 24 United States geographic areas. In the prospective study, participants were assigned to cohorts based on the clinical history participants reported in a screening survey and a study questionnaire. For ImmuneRACE Cohort 3, a participant was defined as recovered based on two consecutive negative NP/OP PCR tests, clearance by a healthcare professional, or resolution of symptoms. Each participant in the prospective study had whole blood, serum and a nasopharyngeal or oropharyngeal swab collected by mobile phlebotomists. Prospective study participants could optionally give additional blood draws and questionnaires over a roughly 2-month period. Blood samples from the prospective study were shipped frozen or at room temperature prior to DNA extraction.

Points on this clone: Which antigen it targets is not known. No much larger clone is present one base from it, and per-base qualities are unavailable.

TCRbeta CDR3 regions were amplified from genomic DNA using the immunoSEQ Assay, a bias-controlled multiplex PCR. The authors' pipeline ran thus. The number of nucleated cells in each sample was estimated from the amplification of reference gene primers within the assay. Sequence reads were collapsed and filtered to measure the absolute abundance of every unique TCRbeta CDR3 rearrangement. For each sample, productive Simpson clonality was calculated by taking the square root of Simpson's diversity index across productive rearrangements. Imported from immuneACCESS, the table was reduced by TCRdb to in-frame sequences with V and J called. These copies leave out some clones; in studies compared against another copy, an unresolved V gene accounts for under half, and the cause of the remainder is not known. D and trimming were read from the DNA, whereas the V and J calls and clone size are those reported in that table. The sample table lists 300,000 or so clones, more than 85% of them with a count of one. The top ten constitute roughly 1% of the sample.

The sample comprised PBMCs or T cells enriched from blood (not recorded which). The rearranged segments are TRBV4-3 and TRBJ2-1, with 11 junctional bases fitting TRBD2. This TCR derives from a woman aged 25 to 45 who had recovered from COVID-19. The encoded CDR3 is CASSPTTSGVSSSYNEQFF. The DNA is TGCGCCAGCAGCCCAACGACTAGCGGGGTTTCCTCCTCCTACAATGAGCAGTTCTTC.